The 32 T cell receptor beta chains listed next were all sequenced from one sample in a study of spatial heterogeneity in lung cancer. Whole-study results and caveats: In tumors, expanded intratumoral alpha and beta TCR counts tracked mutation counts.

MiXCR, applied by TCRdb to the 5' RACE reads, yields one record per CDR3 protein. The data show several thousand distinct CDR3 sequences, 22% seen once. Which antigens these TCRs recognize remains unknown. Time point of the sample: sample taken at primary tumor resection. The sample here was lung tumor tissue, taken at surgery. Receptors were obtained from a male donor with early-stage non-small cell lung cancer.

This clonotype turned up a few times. The CDR3 DNA reads TGTGCCAGCAGTGAGGGGAACTATGGCTACACCTTC. Its protein is CASSEGNYGYTF. This rearrangement joins TRBV2 to TRBJ1-2; no definite D call. Germline V lookup: CDR1 SNHLY, CDR2 FYNNEI. This CDR3 comprises 12 residues. Trimming pared 3 bases from V and 2 bases from J, leaving 4 bases between.

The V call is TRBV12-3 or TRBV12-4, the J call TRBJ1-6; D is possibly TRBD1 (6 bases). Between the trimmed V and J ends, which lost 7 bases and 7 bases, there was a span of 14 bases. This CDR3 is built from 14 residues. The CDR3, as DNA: TGTGCCAGCACCGGCAGGACAGCCAATTCACCCCTCCACTTT. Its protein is CASTGRTANSPLHF.

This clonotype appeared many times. The CDR3 loop reads CASSYSIGRSNTGELFF. Written as DNA, the CDR3 is TGTGCCAGCAGTTACTCGATCGGACGGTCGAACACCGGGGAGCTGTTTTTT. The chain recombines TRBV6-6 with TRBJ2-2; D gene uncertain. Germline CDR1 and CDR2: MNHNY and SVGAGI (reference sequence). Trimming left V 0 bases short and J 0 bases short, with 11 bases between. This CDR3 has 17 residues.

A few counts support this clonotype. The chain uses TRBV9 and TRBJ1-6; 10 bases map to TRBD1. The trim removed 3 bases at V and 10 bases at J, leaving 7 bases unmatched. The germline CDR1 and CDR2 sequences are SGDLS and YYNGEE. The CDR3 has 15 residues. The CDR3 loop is CASSALDRGRSPLHF. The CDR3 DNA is TGTGCCAGCAGCGCACTAGACAGGGGGCGATCACCCCTCCACTTT.

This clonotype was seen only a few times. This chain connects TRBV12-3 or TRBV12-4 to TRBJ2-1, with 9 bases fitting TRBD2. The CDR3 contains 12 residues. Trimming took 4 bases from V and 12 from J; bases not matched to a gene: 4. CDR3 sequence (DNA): TGTGCCAGCAGTTCTAGCGGGGCAGGGCAGTTCTTC. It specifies CASSSSGAGQFF.

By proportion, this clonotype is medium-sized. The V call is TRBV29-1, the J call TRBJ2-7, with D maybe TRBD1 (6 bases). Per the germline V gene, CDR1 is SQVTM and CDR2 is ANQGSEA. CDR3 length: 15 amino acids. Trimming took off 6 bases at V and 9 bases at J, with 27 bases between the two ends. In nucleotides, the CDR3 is TGCAGCGTCCACAACGGGACACGGCGAACGGGGTGGCAGTACTTC. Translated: CSVHNGTRRTGWQYF.

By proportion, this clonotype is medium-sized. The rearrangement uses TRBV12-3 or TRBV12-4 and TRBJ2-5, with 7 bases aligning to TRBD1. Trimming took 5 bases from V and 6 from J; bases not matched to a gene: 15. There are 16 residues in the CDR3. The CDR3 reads CASSETMMGDRKTQYF. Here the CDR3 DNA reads TGTGCCAGCAGTGAGACGATGATGGGGGACAGAAAGACCCAGTACTTC.

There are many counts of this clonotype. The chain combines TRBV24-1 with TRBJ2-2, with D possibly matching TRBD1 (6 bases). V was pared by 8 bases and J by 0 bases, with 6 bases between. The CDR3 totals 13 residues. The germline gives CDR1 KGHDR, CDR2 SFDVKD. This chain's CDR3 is CATTGANTGELFF. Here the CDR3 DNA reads TGTGCCACCACAGGGGCGAACACCGGGGAGCTGTTTTTT.

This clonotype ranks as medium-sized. Here the CDR3 reads CSARAARGGEKLFF. In DNA form, the CDR3 reads TGCAGTGCTAGGGCGGCCAGGGGAGGGGAAAAACTGTTTTTT. This chain links TRBV20-1 with TRBJ1-4; maybe TRBD1 (6 bases). The V gene's germline CDR1 is DFQATT and CDR2 SNEGSKA (reference sequence). V lost 3 bases to trimming and J lost 8 bases, with 16 bases between them. This CDR3 region has 14 residues.

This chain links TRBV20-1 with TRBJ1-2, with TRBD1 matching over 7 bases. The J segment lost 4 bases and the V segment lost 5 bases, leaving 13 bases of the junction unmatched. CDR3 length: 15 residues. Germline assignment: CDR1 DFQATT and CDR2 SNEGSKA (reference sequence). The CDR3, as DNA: TGCAGTGCTCGAAGCGTAGGGGGCGCGAGCTATGGCTACACCTTC. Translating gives CSARSVGGASYGYTF.

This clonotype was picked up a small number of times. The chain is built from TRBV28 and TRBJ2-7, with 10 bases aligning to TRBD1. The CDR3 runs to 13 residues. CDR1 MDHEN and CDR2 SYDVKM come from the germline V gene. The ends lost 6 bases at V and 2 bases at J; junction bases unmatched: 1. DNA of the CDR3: TGTGCCAGCAGCGACAGGGGGCCCTACGAGCAGTACTTC. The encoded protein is CASSDRGPYEQYF.

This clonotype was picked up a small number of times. CDR3 in DNA: TGTGCCAGCAGCCCTGGGACATCCAGCTCTGGGGCCAACGTCCTGACTTTC. Encoded protein: CASSPGTSSSGANVLTF. The rearrangement joins TRBV3-1 to TRBJ2-6; weak D call: TRBD1 (6 bases). The CDR3 runs 17 residues. Germline V lookup: CDR1 LGHDT, CDR2 YNNKEL (reference sequence). The ends were cut back, 4 bases at V and 0 bases at J, with 13 bases in the middle.

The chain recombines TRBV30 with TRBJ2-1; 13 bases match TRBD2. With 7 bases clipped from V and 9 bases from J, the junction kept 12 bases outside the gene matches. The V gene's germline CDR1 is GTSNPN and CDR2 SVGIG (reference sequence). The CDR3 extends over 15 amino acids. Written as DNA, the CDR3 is TGTGCCTCAGCCGGGACTAGCGGGACAAGCAGTGAGCAGTTCTTC. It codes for CASAGTSGTSSEQFF.

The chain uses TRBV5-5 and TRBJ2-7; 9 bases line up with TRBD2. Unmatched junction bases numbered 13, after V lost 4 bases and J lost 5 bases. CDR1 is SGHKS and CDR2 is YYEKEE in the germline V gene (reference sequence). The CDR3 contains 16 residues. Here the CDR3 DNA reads TGTGCCAGCAGCCTTACGTTTAGCGGGAGCAGAGACGAGCAGTACTTC. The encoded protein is CASSLTFSGSRDEQYF.

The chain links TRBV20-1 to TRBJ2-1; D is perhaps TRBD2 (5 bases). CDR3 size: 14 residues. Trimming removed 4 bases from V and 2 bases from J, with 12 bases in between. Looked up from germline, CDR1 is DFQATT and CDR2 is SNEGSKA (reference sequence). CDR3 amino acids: CSANSAVAYNEQFF. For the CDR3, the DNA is TGCAGTGCTAACTCAGCGGTCGCCTACAATGAGCAGTTCTTC.

The CDR3 DNA reads TGCAGTGCTAGCCAACTAGCGGTCCAAGAGACCCAGTACTTC. Its translation: CSASQLAVQETQYF. The V and J genes are TRBV20-1 and TRBJ2-5, with TRBD2 matching 8 bases. V shed 3 bases and J 1 base; nucleotides not matched to a gene: 4. This CDR3 has 14 residues. Per the germline V gene, CDR1 is DFQATT and CDR2 is SNEGSKA (reference sequence).

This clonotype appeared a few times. The CDR3 region is CSAGTTEAFF. The CDR3 DNA reads as TGCAGCGCCGGTACGACTGAAGCTTTCTTT. This chain connects TRBV29-1 to TRBJ1-1; D unclear. Trimming pared 7 bases from V and 5 bases from J, leaving 8 bases between. The CDR3 covers 10 residues. Germline CDR1 is SQVTM and CDR2 is ANQGSEA.

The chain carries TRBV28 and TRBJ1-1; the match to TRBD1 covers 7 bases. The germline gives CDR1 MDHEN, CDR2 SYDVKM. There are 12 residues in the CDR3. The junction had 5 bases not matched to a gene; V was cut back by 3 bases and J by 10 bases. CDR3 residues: CASSLTGMRAFF. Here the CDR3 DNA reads TGTGCCAGCAGTTTGACAGGGATGAGAGCTTTCTTT.

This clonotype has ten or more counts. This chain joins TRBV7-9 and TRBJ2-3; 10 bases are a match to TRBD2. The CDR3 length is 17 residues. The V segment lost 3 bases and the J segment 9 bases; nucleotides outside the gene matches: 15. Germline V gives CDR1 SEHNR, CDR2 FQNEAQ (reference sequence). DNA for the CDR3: TGTGCCAGCAGCTTCAGCCGACTAGCGGGTGTCGGAGGGACGCAGTATTTT. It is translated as CASSFSRLAGVGGTQYF.

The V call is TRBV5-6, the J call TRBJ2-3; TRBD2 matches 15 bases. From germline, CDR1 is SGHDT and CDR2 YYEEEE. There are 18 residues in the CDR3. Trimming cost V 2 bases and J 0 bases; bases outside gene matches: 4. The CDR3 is CASSFPGLAGGSTDTQYF. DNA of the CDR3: TGTGCCAGCAGCTTCCCGGGACTAGCGGGGGGCAGCACAGATACGCAGTATTTT.

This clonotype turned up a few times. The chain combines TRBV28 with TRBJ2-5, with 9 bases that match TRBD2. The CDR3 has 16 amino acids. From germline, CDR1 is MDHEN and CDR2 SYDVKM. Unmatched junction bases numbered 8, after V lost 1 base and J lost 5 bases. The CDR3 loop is CASSLLGGLASETQYF. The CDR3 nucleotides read TGTGCCAGCAGTTTATTAGGGGGACTAGCATCCGAGACCCAGTACTTC. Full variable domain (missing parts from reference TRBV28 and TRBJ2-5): DVKVTQSSRYLVKRTGEKVFLECVQDMDHENMFWYRQDPGLGLRLIYFSYDVKMKEKGDIPEGYSVSREKKERFSLILESASTNQTSMYLCASSLLGGLASETQYFGPGTRLLVL.

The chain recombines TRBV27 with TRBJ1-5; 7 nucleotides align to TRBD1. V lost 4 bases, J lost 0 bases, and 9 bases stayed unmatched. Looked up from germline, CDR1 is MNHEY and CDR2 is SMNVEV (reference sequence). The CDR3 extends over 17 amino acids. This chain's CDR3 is CASSSRDSVYSNQPQHF. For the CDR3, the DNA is TGTGCCAGCAGTTCCAGGGACAGCGTCTATAGCAATCAGCCCCAGCATTTT.

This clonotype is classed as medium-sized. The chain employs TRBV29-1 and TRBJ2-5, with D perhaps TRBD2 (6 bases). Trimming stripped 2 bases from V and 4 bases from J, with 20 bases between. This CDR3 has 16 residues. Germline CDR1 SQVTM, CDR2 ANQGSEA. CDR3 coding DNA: TGCAGCGTTGAACAGACGGGGGTGGGGACGACAGAGACCCAGTACTTC. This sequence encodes CSVEQTGVGTTETQYF.

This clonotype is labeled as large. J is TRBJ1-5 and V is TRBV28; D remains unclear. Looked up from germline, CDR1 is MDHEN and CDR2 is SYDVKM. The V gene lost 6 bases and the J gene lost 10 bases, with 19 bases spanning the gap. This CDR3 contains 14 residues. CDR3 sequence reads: CASSSAGRGRPQHF. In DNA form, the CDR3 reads TGTGCCAGCAGCTCCGCCGGCCGTGGCCGTCCCCAGCATTTT.

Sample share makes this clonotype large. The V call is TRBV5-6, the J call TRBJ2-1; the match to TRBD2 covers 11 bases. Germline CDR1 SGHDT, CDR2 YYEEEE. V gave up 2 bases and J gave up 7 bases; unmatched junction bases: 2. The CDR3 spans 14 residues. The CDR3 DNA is TGTGCCAGCAGCTTTAGCGGGAGGGATAATGAGCAGTTCTTC. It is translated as CASSFSGRDNEQFF.

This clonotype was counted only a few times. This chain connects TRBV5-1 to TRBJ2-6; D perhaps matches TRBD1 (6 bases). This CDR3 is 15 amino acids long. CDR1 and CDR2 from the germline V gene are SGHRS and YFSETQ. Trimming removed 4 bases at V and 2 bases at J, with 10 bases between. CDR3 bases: TGCGCCAGCAGCCACCAGGGGACTGGGGCCAACGTCCTGACTTTC. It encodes CASSHQGTGANVLTF. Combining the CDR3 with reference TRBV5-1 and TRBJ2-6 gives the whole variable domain KAGVTQTPRYLIKTRGQQVTLSCSPISGHRSVSWYQQTPGQGLQFLFEYFSETQRNKGNFPGRFSGRQFSNSRSEMNVSTLELGDSALYLCASSHQGTGANVLTFGAGSRLTVL.

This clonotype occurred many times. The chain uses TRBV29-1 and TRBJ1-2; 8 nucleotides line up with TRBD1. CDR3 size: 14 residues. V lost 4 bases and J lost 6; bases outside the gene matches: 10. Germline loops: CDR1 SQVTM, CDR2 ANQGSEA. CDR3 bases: TGCAGCGTTGGGATCTCAGGGGGCTTTGATGGCTACACCTTC. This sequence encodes CSVGISGGFDGYTF.

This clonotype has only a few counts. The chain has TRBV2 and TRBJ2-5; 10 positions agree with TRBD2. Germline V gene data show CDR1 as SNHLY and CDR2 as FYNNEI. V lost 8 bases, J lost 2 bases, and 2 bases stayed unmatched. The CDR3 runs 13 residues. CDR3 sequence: CASPTSGQETQYF. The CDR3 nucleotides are TGTGCCAGCCCGACTAGCGGGCAAGAGACCCAGTACTTC.

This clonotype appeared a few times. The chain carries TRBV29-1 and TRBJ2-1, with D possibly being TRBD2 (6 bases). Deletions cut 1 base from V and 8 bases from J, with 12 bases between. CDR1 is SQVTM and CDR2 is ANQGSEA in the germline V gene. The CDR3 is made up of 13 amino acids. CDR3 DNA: TGCAGCGTTGAAGGTCGACTAGAATATGAGCAGTTCTTC. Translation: CSVEGRLEYEQFF.

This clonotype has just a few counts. DNA of the CDR3: TGCAGTGCTAGAGATTTAATAGCGGGAGGGTTTTCCTACGAGCAGTACTTC. Protein sequence: CSARDLIAGGFSYEQYF. The chain employs TRBV20-1 and TRBJ2-7; 11 nucleotides line up with TRBD2. Germline V gene lookup returns CDR1 DFQATT and CDR2 SNEGSKA (reference sequence). Trimming cost V 0 bases and J 1 base; bases outside gene matches: 8. This CDR3 has 17 amino acids.

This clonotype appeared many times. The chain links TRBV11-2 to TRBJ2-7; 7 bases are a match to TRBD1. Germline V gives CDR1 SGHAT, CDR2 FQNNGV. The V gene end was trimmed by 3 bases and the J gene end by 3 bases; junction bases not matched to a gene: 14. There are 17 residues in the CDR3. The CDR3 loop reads CASSLRTTGFSGYEQYF. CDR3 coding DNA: TGTGCCAGCAGCTTGCGTACGACAGGGTTTTCAGGCTACGAGCAGTACTTC.

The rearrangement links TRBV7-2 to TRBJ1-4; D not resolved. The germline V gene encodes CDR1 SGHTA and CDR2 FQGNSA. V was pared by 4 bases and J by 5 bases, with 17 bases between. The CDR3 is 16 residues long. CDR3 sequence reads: CASSWAGGGRNEKLFF. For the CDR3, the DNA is TGTGCCAGCAGCTGGGCCGGCGGAGGCAGAAATGAAAAACTGTTTTTT.